Listed below are T cell receptor beta chains from one sample, sequenced in a study of blood T cell repertoires in COVID-19. Sequencing used immunoSEQ multiplex PCR; TCRdb keeps in-frame clones, though not all of them. The sample includes about 73,000 clones, around 83% of them seen just once. Sample: peripheral blood. The receptor set was obtained from a woman between 55 and 75 years old with acute or convalescent COVID-19. Each CDR3 is given with its conserved first and last residue. A D gene is named only where the DNA matches it firmly. Expanded clones get a size class; other rows say once, few or many, or leave the size out.

D	size	V	J	CDR3	DNA
-	-	TRBV11-2	TRBJ1-3	CASSPDSSGNTIYF	TGTGCCAGCAGCCCGGACAGCTCTGGAAACACCATATATTTT
TRBD1	-	TRBV2	TRBJ1-2	CASSDYLDRGHGYTF	TGTGCCAGCAGTGACTACTTAGACAGGGGGCATGGCTACACCTTC
TRBD1	-	TRBV5-6	TRBJ1-2	CASSRTGTYGYTF	TGTGCCAGCAGTCGGACAGGGACCTATGGCTACACCTTC
-	-	TRBV7-8	TRBJ1-1	CASSLALYGGEAFF	TGTGCCAGCAGCTTAGCGCTTTACGGGGGAGAAGCTTTCTTT
-	-	TRBV21-1	TRBJ1-2	CASSSPRNYGYTF	TGTGCCAGCAGTTCCCCTCGGAACTATGGCTACACCTTC
-	-	TRBV6-5	TRBJ1-1	CASSSTISTEAFF	TGTGCCAGCAGTTCCACTATTTCCACTGAAGCTTTCTTT
-	once	TRBV12-3/TRBV12-4	TRBJ1-2	CASSTGVYGYTF	TGTGCCAGCAGTACCGGGGTCTATGGCTACACCTTC
-	-	TRBV6-6	TRBJ1-3	CASRDSLGLHTIYF	TGTGCCAGCAGGGACTCCTTAGGGCTTCACACCATATATTTT
TRBD1	-	TRBV7-2	TRBJ1-4	CASSEGVVGGGEKLFF	TGTGCCAGCAGCGAAGGGGTGGTAGGGGGCGGTGAAAAACTGTTTTTT
-	once	TRBV20-1	TRBJ1-3	CSASGAGNSGNTIYF	TGCAGTGCTAGTGGCGCAGGGAACTCTGGAAACACCATATATTTT
-	-	TRBV30	TRBJ1-4	CAWSYGGRANEKLFF	TGTGCCTGGAGTTATGGGGGGAGGGCTAATGAAAAACTGTTTTTT
TRBD2	-	TRBV5-1	TRBJ2-7	CASSASGTSGKGEYF	TGCGCCAGCAGCGCCTCCGGGACTAGCGGCAAAGGAGAGTACTTC
-	few	TRBV6-6	TRBJ1-3	CASRVTDGYSGNTIYF	TGTGCCAGCAGGGTGACTGACGGCTACTCTGGAAACACCATATATTTT
-	few	TRBV28	TRBJ1-2	CASSLERAGYGYTF	TGTGCCAGCAGTTTGGAAAGGGCGGGCTATGGCTACACCTTC
TRBD1	-	TRBV6-6	TRBJ2-7	CASSNLGQGSSYEQYF	TGTGCCAGCAGTAACCTGGGACAGGGAAGCTCCTACGAGCAGTACTTC
-	-	TRBV6-5	TRBJ1-6	CASSTRRAFNSPLHF	TGTGCCAGCAGCACCCGCAGGGCTTTCAATTCACCCCTCCACTTT
TRBD2	-	TRBV7-2	TRBJ2-1	CASSYSGNAYNEQFF	TGTGCCAGCAGCTATAGCGGGAATGCCTACAATGAGCAGTTCTTC
-	-	TRBV18	TRBJ1-3	CASSPPTGGSGNTIYF	TGTGCCAGCTCACCACCAACCGGGGGAAGTGGAAACACCATATATTTT
TRBD1	-	TRBV6-1	TRBJ1-1	CASSATTQGANTEAFF	TGTGCCAGCAGTGCTACAACACAGGGGGCAAACACTGAAGCTTTCTTT
-	-	TRBV27	TRBJ1-3	CASISQGNTIYF	TGTGCCAGCATTTCGCAGGGAAACACCATATATTTT
TRBD1	-	TRBV2	TRBJ1-5	CASALDRVSNQPQHF	TGTGCCAGCGCTCTGGACAGGGTGAGCAATCAGCCCCAGCATTTT
TRBD1	-	TRBV29-1	TRBJ2-3	CSVSLLRDRVTDTQYF	TGCAGCGTTAGCCTTCTCCGGGACAGGGTCACAGATACGCAGTATTTT
-	-	TRBV4-1	TRBJ1-2	CASSPSRTDGQLYGYTF	TGCGCCAGCAGCCCTAGCAGAACAGACGGACAGCTCTATGGCTACACCTTC
TRBD2	-	TRBV24-1	TRBJ2-1	CATGLAGGRQFF	TGTGCCACCGGACTAGCGGGGGGTAGGCAGTTCTTC
TRBD1	-	TRBV11-2	TRBJ2-2	CASSLDSGQGAAGELFF	TGTGCCAGCAGCTTAGACTCGGGACAGGGGGCTGCCGGGGAGCTGTTTTTT
-	-	TRBV7-2	TRBJ1-6	CASSPPGFSPLHF	TGTGCCAGCAGCCCCCCGGGGTTTTCACCCCTCCACTTT
-	-	TRBV27	TRBJ1-6	CASRPGTGWDSPLHF	TGTGCCAGCAGGCCAGGAACAGGGTGGGATTCACCCCTCCACTTT
-	-	TRBV6-2/TRBV6-3	TRBJ1-5	CASSAGTNQPQHF	TGTGCCAGCAGCGCCGGGACAAATCAGCCCCAGCATTTT
TRBD1	-	TRBV7-8	TRBJ2-7	CASSFTTDRANEQYF	TGTGCCAGCAGTTTTACGACGGACAGGGCAAACGAGCAGTACTTC
TRBD1	-	TRBV19	TRBJ1-5	CASSITGGNQPQHF	TGTGCCAGTAGTATTACAGGGGGTAATCAGCCCCAGCATTTT
-	-	TRBV5-6	TRBJ1-1	CASRARGGTEAFF	TGTGCCAGCAGGGCGAGGGGGGGCACTGAAGCTTTCTTT
TRBD1	-	TRBV12-3/TRBV12-4	TRBJ1-1	CASSLKGQLEAFF	TGTGCCAGCAGTTTGAAGGGACAGCTTGAAGCTTTCTTT
-	-	TRBV9	TRBJ1-1	CASSVQGTEAFF	TGTGCCAGCAGCGTACAGGGGACTGAAGCTTTCTTT
-	few	TRBV5-1	TRBJ1-2	CASSLAGLYGYTF	TGCGCCAGCAGCTTGGCCGGTCTCTATGGCTACACCTTC
-	-	TRBV20-1	TRBJ1-1	CSANEQGGDTEAFF	TGCAGTGCTAATGAGCAGGGCGGTGATACTGAAGCTTTCTTT
TRBD1	-	TRBV6-6	TRBJ2-5	CASRPTGKETQYF	TGTGCCAGCAGACCGACAGGGAAGGAGACCCAGTACTTC
-	-	TRBV10-2	TRBJ1-2	CASYQTVHSNYGYTF	TGCGCCAGCTACCAGACAGTCCACTCTAACTATGGCTACACCTTC
-	once	TRBV6-5	TRBJ1-2	CASSPPRGHGYGYTF	TGTGCCAGCAGTCCCCCGAGAGGGCATGGTTATGGCTACACCTTC
TRBD1	-	TRBV27	TRBJ1-2	CASSQTGGTYGYTF	TGTGCCAGCAGTCAGACAGGGGGCACCTATGGCTACACCTTC
-	-	TRBV5-1	TRBJ1-4	CASSSGNEKLFF	TGCGCCAGCAGCTCCGGTAATGAAAAACTGTTTTTT
TRBD1	-	TRBV23-1	TRBJ1-3	CASSHPTGEEGNTIYF	TGCGCCAGCAGTCACCCGACAGGGGAAGAAGGAAACACCATATATTTT
TRBD1	-	TRBV6-5	TRBJ1-5	CASRTGGSNQPQHF	TGTGCCAGCAGGACAGGGGGAAGCAATCAGCCCCAGCATTTT
TRBD2	-	TRBV4-2	TRBJ2-3	CASSQVGTSGGRSTDTQYF	TGTGCCAGCAGCCAGGTCGGGACTAGCGGGGGGCGTAGCACAGATACGCAGTATTTT
-	-	TRBV5-1	TRBJ1-1	CASSPHSATANTEAFF	TGCGCCAGCAGCCCCCATTCAGCTACAGCGAACACTGAAGCTTTCTTT
TRBD1	-	TRBV15	TRBJ1-5	CATSRVAGGNQPQHF	TGTGCCACCAGCAGAGTGGCAGGGGGAAATCAGCCCCAGCATTTT
TRBD1	-	TRBV2	TRBJ1-1	CASSPDRVNTEAFF	TGTGCCAGCAGTCCGGACAGGGTAAACACTGAAGCTTTCTTT
-	-	TRBV9	TRBJ1-2	CASSSSGGKGDYGYTF	TGTGCCAGCAGCTCCAGCGGAGGAAAGGGTGACTATGGCTACACCTTC
TRBD1	-	TRBV19	TRBJ1-1	CASSTYRQGKANTEAFF	TGTGCCAGTAGTACCTATAGACAGGGTAAGGCGAACACTGAAGCTTTCTTT
-	once	TRBV7-2	TRBJ1-3	CASSSRVSPGNTIYF	TGTGCCAGCAGCTCCAGGGTATCTCCTGGAAACACCATATATTTT
-	-	TRBV2	TRBJ1-5	CASSVGGASQPQHF	TGTGCCAGCAGCGTGGGTGGGGCATCACAGCCCCAGCATTTT
-	few	TRBV5-5	TRBJ1-2	CASSLYRESYGYTF	TGTGCCAGCAGCTTGTATCGGGAGTCCTATGGCTACACCTTC
-	few	TRBV13	TRBJ2-2	CASSTILANTGELFF	TGTGCCAGCAGTACAATCCTAGCGAACACCGGGGAGCTGTTTTTT